A selection of T cell receptor beta chains follows, all from one sample in a study of cytomegalovirus exposure and HLA in healthy donors. TCRdb's copy holds only in-frame clones and misses some; the assay was immunoSEQ multiplex PCR. The sample lists under 150,000 clones, over 70% seen once, with around 1.5% in the top ten. Sample: PBMCs. The receptor source for this set is a woman between 18 and 29 years old in good health and CMV-seronegative. CDR3s include the opening cysteine and the closing phenylalanine or tryptophan. The order of the fields is clone size, D gene, J gene, V gene, CDR3 DNA, CDR3 protein. A D gene is named only where the DNA matches it firmly. Where a row states a size, it is once, few, many or the class of an expanded clone; other rows omit it.

clone size: .
D gene: TRBD2
J gene: TRBJ2-7
V gene: TRBV5-1
CDR3 DNA: TGCGCCAGCAGCCTCGAACAAGCTAGCGGGAGTCGAGGGCAGTACTTC
CDR3 protein: CASSLEQASGSRGQYF

clone size: .
D gene: .
J gene: TRBJ1-1
V gene: TRBV5-4
CDR3 DNA: TGTGCCAGCAGTCAGGGGCGCGACTCTGGAGGGAACACTGAAGCTTTCTTT
CDR3 protein: CASSQGRDSGGNTEAFF

clone size: .
D gene: .
J gene: TRBJ1-2
V gene: TRBV9
CDR3 DNA: TGTGCCAGCAGCGTAGAAGGTACAGAGTCCAGTATCGGCTACACCTTC
CDR3 protein: CASSVEGTESSIGYTF

clone size: .
D gene: .
J gene: TRBJ1-1
V gene: TRBV5-1
CDR3 DNA: TGCGCCAGCAGCTTGGGTTCCTCCAGGGGTCTAGAAGCTTTCTTT
CDR3 protein: CASSLGSSRGLEAFF

clone size: .
D gene: TRBD1
J gene: TRBJ1-1
V gene: TRBV30
CDR3 DNA: TGTGCCTGGAGGGGACAGGTGAACACTGAAGCTTTCTTT
CDR3 protein: CAWRGQVNTEAFF

clone size: .
D gene: .
J gene: TRBJ2-1
V gene: TRBV7-2
CDR3 DNA: TGTGCCAGCAGCTTACCTCTAGTTCAGAATGAGCAGTTCTTC
CDR3 protein: CASSLPLVQNEQFF

clone size: .
D gene: TRBD1
J gene: TRBJ1-2
V gene: TRBV6-6
CDR3 DNA: TGTGCCAGCAGCACCCGGGACAGGGCTAAGGCTGGCTACACCTTC
CDR3 protein: CASSTRDRAKAGYTF

clone size: .
D gene: TRBD2
J gene: TRBJ2-2
V gene: TRBV19
CDR3 DNA: TGTGCCGCAGGCGGGAGGGACACCGGGGAGCTGTTTTTT
CDR3 protein: CAAGGRDTGELFF

clone size: few
D gene: .
J gene: TRBJ2-1
V gene: TRBV30
CDR3 DNA: TGTGCCTGGAAGGAGCGGCTAGCCCAAGGTGAGCAGTTCTTC
CDR3 protein: CAWKERLAQGEQFF

clone size: .
D gene: .
J gene: TRBJ2-2
V gene: TRBV21-1
CDR3 DNA: TGTGCCAGCAGCAAAGGAGGGTGGGACACCGTAACCGGGGAGCTGTTTTTT
CDR3 protein: CASSKGGWDTVTGELFF

clone size: .
D gene: TRBD2
J gene: TRBJ2-1
V gene: TRBV7-2
CDR3 DNA: TGTGCCAGCAGCCCCGTGGCGGGAGCGAGGAATGAGCAGTTCTTC
CDR3 protein: CASSPVAGARNEQFF

clone size: .
D gene: TRBD1
J gene: TRBJ1-4
V gene: TRBV6-1
CDR3 DNA: TGTGCCAGCTACGTCCTCAGGGGGCGCGGGGAAAAACTGTTTTTT
CDR3 protein: CASYVLRGRGEKLFF

clone size: few
D gene: TRBD2
J gene: TRBJ2-7
V gene: TRBV6-5
CDR3 DNA: TGTGCCAGCAGGGGGCTAGCGGGAGGGCCGGGGGAGCAGTACTTC
CDR3 protein: CASRGLAGGPGEQYF

clone size: .
D gene: TRBD1
J gene: TRBJ2-7
V gene: TRBV6-5
CDR3 DNA: TGTGCCAGCAGTTACCACAGGGGCCCCTTGGGGTACGAGCAGTACTTC
CDR3 protein: CASSYHRGPLGYEQYF

clone size: .
D gene: .
J gene: TRBJ1-1
V gene: TRBV5-6
CDR3 DNA: TGTGCCAGCAGCTCCCCCAACCAGGCCACTGAAGCTTTCTTT
CDR3 protein: CASSSPNQATEAFF

clone size: .
D gene: .
J gene: TRBJ2-1
V gene: TRBV13
CDR3 DNA: TGTGCCAGCAGCCCTCCGGGATACTCCTACAATGAGCAGTTCTTC
CDR3 protein: CASSPPGYSYNEQFF

clone size: few
D gene: .
J gene: TRBJ1-5
V gene: TRBV5-1
CDR3 DNA: TGCGCCAGCAGCTTACAGGGTGGTCAGCCCCAGCATTTT
CDR3 protein: CASSLQGGQPQHF

clone size: .
D gene: TRBD2
J gene: TRBJ2-3
V gene: TRBV30
CDR3 DNA: TGTGCCACGGGGGGGGATACGCAGTATTTT
CDR3 protein: CATGGDTQYF

clone size: .
D gene: .
J gene: TRBJ1-2
V gene: TRBV6-6
CDR3 DNA: TGTGCCAGCCGGGGGACGGACCGTTCAGGCTACACCTTC
CDR3 protein: CASRGTDRSGYTF

clone size: .
D gene: TRBD1
J gene: TRBJ1-5
V gene: TRBV4-1
CDR3 DNA: TGCGCCAGCAGCCTCGTGACAGGGGAAGGCAATCAGCCCCAGCATTTT
CDR3 protein: CASSLVTGEGNQPQHF

clone size: .
D gene: .
J gene: TRBJ2-1
V gene: TRBV10-2
CDR3 DNA: TGCGCCAGCAGTGTATGGGTATCGGGGAACTCCTACAATGAGCAGTTCTTC
CDR3 protein: CASSVWVSGNSYNEQFF

clone size: .
D gene: TRBD2
J gene: TRBJ2-2
V gene: TRBV6-5
CDR3 DNA: TGTGCCAGCAGTATGGGGGGGAGCACCGGGGAGCTGTTTTTT
CDR3 protein: CASSMGGSTGELFF

clone size: .
D gene: .
J gene: TRBJ1-4
V gene: TRBV5-4
CDR3 DNA: TGTGCCAGCAGCCTCAACCGACAGGATGGTAATGAAAAACTGTTTTTT
CDR3 protein: CASSLNRQDGNEKLFF

clone size: .
D gene: .
J gene: TRBJ2-3
V gene: TRBV5-1
CDR3 DNA: TGCGCCAGCTTCCAGGACATCAGCACAGATACGCAGTATTTT
CDR3 protein: CASFQDISTDTQYF

clone size: .
D gene: TRBD2
J gene: TRBJ2-1
V gene: TRBV4-2
CDR3 DNA: TGTGCCAGCAGCCTCACCCGCACTAGCGGAAGCTACAATGAGCAGTTCTTC
CDR3 protein: CASSLTRTSGSYNEQFF

clone size: .
D gene: TRBD1
J gene: TRBJ1-1
V gene: TRBV13
CDR3 DNA: TGTGCCAGCAGCTTGGGACAGAAGAACACTGAAGCTTTCTTT
CDR3 protein: CASSLGQKNTEAFF

clone size: .
D gene: TRBD1
J gene: TRBJ1-2
V gene: TRBV6-1
CDR3 DNA: TGTGCCAGCAGTGATCCGAGCAGGGGGCGGGGGGGCTACACCTTC
CDR3 protein: CASSDPSRGRGGYTF